The subject of this entry is one T cell receptor beta chain. The junction departs from germline at one end; a sequencing error may be responsible. Per the authors' pipeline: Reference gene primer amplification yielded estimated nucleated cell counts. Some clones are missing from TCRdb's copy, which holds only in-frame ones; the method was immunoSEQ multiplex PCR. That table gives V, J and clone size, and the DNA gave D and trimming. The table shows some 240,000 clones, with around 80% occurring only once. These data belong to a study of blood T cell repertoires in COVID-19. Looking at the study overall: Samples of COVID-19 (acute and convalescent) were obtained from the United States, Italy and Spain.

The CDR3 has 13 residues. Per the germline V gene, CDR1 is SGHRS and CDR2 is YFSETQ. The clonotype comes from a young man with acute COVID-19. The V call is TRBV5-1, the J call TRBJ2-2, with TRBD1 identical over 8 bases. Specimen: PBMCs or T cells enriched from blood (not recorded which). DNA for the CDR3: TGTGCCAGCAGTACGGACAGGGTGGGGGAGCTGTTTTTT. Translation gives CASSTDRVGELFF.